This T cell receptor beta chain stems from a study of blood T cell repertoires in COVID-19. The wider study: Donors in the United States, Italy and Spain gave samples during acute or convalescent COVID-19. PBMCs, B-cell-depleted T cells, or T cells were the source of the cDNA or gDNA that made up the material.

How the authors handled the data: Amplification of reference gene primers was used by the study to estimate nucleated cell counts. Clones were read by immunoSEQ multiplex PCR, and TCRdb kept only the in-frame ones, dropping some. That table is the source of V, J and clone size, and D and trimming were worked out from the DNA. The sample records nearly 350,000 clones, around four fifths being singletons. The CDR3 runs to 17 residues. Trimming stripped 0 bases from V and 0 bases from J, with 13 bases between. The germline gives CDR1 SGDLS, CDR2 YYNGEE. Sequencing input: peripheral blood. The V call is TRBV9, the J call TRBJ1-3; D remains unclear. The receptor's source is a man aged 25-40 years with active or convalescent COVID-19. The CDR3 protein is CASSVDAKPYSGNTIYF. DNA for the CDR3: TGTGCCAGCAGCGTAGACGCGAAACCCTACTCTGGAAACACCATATATTTT.